Listed below are T cell receptor beta chains from one sample, sequenced in a study of blood T cell repertoires in COVID-19. The protocol was immunoSEQ multiplex PCR, while the TCRdb copy is restricted to in-frame clones and leaves out a portion. The sample shows more than 150,000 clones, about 80% of them seen only once. Sequencing was performed on peripheral blood. Receptors were obtained from a man between 65 and 85 years old who had recovered from COVID-19. CDR3s include the opening cysteine and the closing phenylalanine or tryptophan. The D gene is left open where the match is weak. Clone size is not always given. Where it is, it says once, few, many or a class for expanded clones.

cdr3_nt: TGTGCCAGCAGCCACGGACAGAATCAGCCCCAGCATTTT
cdr3_aa: CASSHGQNQPQHF
v_call: TRBV3-1/TRBV3-2
j_call: TRBJ1-5
clone_size: -
d_call: -

cdr3_nt: TGTGCCAGCAGCCTACTAGTACGGGAGACCCAGTACTTC
cdr3_aa: CASSLLVRETQYF
v_call: TRBV5-5
j_call: TRBJ2-5
clone_size: -
d_call: -

cdr3_nt: TGTGCCAGCAGCTCCCGAGGGGGTGTTTGGGAAGAAAATGAGCAGTTCTTC
cdr3_aa: CASSSRGGVWEENEQFF
v_call: TRBV7-9
j_call: TRBJ2-1
clone_size: -
d_call: -

cdr3_nt: TGTGCCAGTAGTTCGGACAGGGTGAGCACTGAAGCTTTCTTT
cdr3_aa: CASSSDRVSTEAFF
v_call: TRBV19
j_call: TRBJ1-1
clone_size: -
d_call: TRBD1

cdr3_nt: TGTGCCAGCTTCCGACTAGCGGGGAACTACGAGCAGTACTTC
cdr3_aa: CASFRLAGNYEQYF
v_call: TRBV2
j_call: TRBJ2-7
clone_size: -
d_call: TRBD2

cdr3_nt: TGTGCCAGCACTGTGTCTAGCAATCAGCCCCAGCATTTT
cdr3_aa: CASTVSSNQPQHF
v_call: TRBV12-3/TRBV12-4
j_call: TRBJ1-5
clone_size: -
d_call: -

cdr3_nt: TGTGCCAGCAGCAAAGTTGTAGATTCGAGGCTGCCCCTCCACTTT
cdr3_aa: CASSKVVDSRLPLHF
v_call: TRBV21-1
j_call: TRBJ1-6
clone_size: few
d_call: -

cdr3_nt: TGTGCCAGCTCTTCGGGGGATGGCTATGGCTACACCTTC
cdr3_aa: CASSSGDGYGYTF
v_call: TRBV18
j_call: TRBJ1-2
clone_size: -
d_call: -

cdr3_nt: TGTGCCAGCAGCGCCCAGGGGCCCCTCACAGATACGCAGTATTTT
cdr3_aa: CASSAQGPLTDTQYF
v_call: TRBV7-6
j_call: TRBJ2-3
clone_size: -
d_call: -

cdr3_nt: TGCAGCGTTGCTCGAGGACAGTCCCTTGGGGGCAACATTCAGTACTTC
cdr3_aa: CSVARGQSLGGNIQYF
v_call: TRBV29-1
j_call: TRBJ2-4
clone_size: -
d_call: -

cdr3_nt: TGTGCCAGCAGTCCGGGACAGGGTTCCGCAGAGACCCAGTACTTC
cdr3_aa: CASSPGQGSAETQYF
v_call: TRBV2
j_call: TRBJ2-5
clone_size: -
d_call: TRBD1

cdr3_nt: TGTGCCAGTAGTACGTACAGGGGCCCAAATCAGCCCCAGCATTTT
cdr3_aa: CASSTYRGPNQPQHF
v_call: TRBV19
j_call: TRBJ1-5
clone_size: few
d_call: TRBD1

cdr3_nt: TGTGCCACCAGTGAGACCGGGACAGGGGCCGGGGAGACCCAGTACTTC
cdr3_aa: CATSETGTGAGETQYF
v_call: TRBV24-1
j_call: TRBJ2-5
clone_size: -
d_call: TRBD1

cdr3_nt: TGTGCCAGCAGGGACTTGGGGGAGACCCAGTACTTC
cdr3_aa: CASRDLGETQYF
v_call: TRBV27
j_call: TRBJ2-5
clone_size: -
d_call: -

cdr3_nt: TGTGCCAGCAGCCCCGCTCGGGTCCACGAGCAGTACTTC
cdr3_aa: CASSPARVHEQYF
v_call: TRBV3-1/TRBV3-2
j_call: TRBJ2-7
clone_size: -
d_call: -

cdr3_nt: TGCGCCAGCAGCCGCAAGACAGTACGTACTGAAGCTTTCTTT
cdr3_aa: CASSRKTVRTEAFF
v_call: TRBV4-1
j_call: TRBJ1-1
clone_size: -
d_call: -

cdr3_nt: TGTGCCAGCAGCACTCAGACAGCCAACACTGAAGCTTTCTTT
cdr3_aa: CASSTQTANTEAFF
v_call: TRBV5-4
j_call: TRBJ1-1
clone_size: -
d_call: -

cdr3_nt: TGCGCCAGCAGCGAGACTAGCGGGTCCTACAATGAGCAGTTCTTC
cdr3_aa: CASSETSGSYNEQFF
v_call: TRBV5-1
j_call: TRBJ2-1
clone_size: few
d_call: TRBD2

cdr3_nt: TGTGCCAGCAGTACAGACAGGGGCAGGACTGAAGCTTTCTTT
cdr3_aa: CASSTDRGRTEAFF
v_call: TRBV27
j_call: TRBJ1-1
clone_size: -
d_call: TRBD1

cdr3_nt: TGTGCCTGGAGTAGAGGACAGAGCTCTGGAAACACCATATATTTT
cdr3_aa: CAWSRGQSSGNTIYF
v_call: TRBV30
j_call: TRBJ1-3
clone_size: -
d_call: -

cdr3_nt: TGTGCCAGCAGCTTAGGCCAGGGTCTGTCGTCCTACGAGCAGTACTTC
cdr3_aa: CASSLGQGLSSYEQYF
v_call: TRBV7-2
j_call: TRBJ2-7
clone_size: once
d_call: -